Listed below are T cell receptor beta chains from one sample, sequenced in a study of OX40 agonist ivuxolimab in advanced cancers. Clones were read by immunoSEQ multiplex PCR, and TCRdb kept only the in-frame ones, dropping some. The repertoire holds tens of thousands of clones, with approximately 89% as singletons. The input for sequencing was CD4+ or CD8+ T cells sorted from blood, taken in a trial of the OX40 agonist ivuxolimab. The source of these receptors is an adult with an advanced solid tumor such as melanoma, head and neck, liver or kidney cancer. Both conserved end residues are part of each CDR3.

V: TRBV28
J: TRBJ2-7
CDR3: CASSFTQRHYEQYF

V: TRBV30
J: TRBJ1-1
CDR3: CAWSVQTGSGAFF

V: TRBV7-1
J: TRBJ1-5
CDR3: CASSSFGRAGKEQPQHF

V: TRBV4-1
J: TRBJ2-3
CDR3: CASSRPPLSPTDTQYF

V: TRBV27
J: TRBJ2-5
CDR3: CASSYLPGQGAGETQYF

V: TRBV7-9
J: TRBJ1-4
CDR3: CASSLGSNEKLFF

V: TRBV28
J: TRBJ2-3
CDR3: CASSLFGRGTDTQYF

V: TRBV7-9
J: NA
CDR3: CASSHMDYEQYF

V: TRBV7-9
J: TRBJ2-7
CDR3: CASSFGTSGEQYF

V: TRBV15
J: TRBJ1-1
CDR3: CATSRAPQGATEAFF

V: TRBV5-6
J: TRBJ1-1
CDR3: CASSPGPGSTEAFF

V: TRBV7-8
J: TRBJ1-4
CDR3: CASGTAFNEKLFF

V: TRBV27
J: TRBJ1-2
CDR3: CASSTDPNYGYTF

V: TRBV28
J: TRBJ1-2
CDR3: CASSLGRVDGYTF

V: TRBV13
J: TRBJ1-5
CDR3: CASSQRLVSNQPQHF

V: TRBV5-1
J: TRBJ2-5
CDR3: CASSLGQEETQYF

V: TRBV5-1
J: TRBJ2-5
CDR3: CASSLAAGGQETQYF

V: TRBV9
J: TRBJ1-3
CDR3: CASSVDSSSGNTIYF

V: TRBV11-2
J: TRBJ1-1
CDR3: CASSPLGTGANTEAFF

V: TRBV28
J: TRBJ1-6
CDR3: CASSFGPENLHF

V: TRBV19
J: TRBJ1-1
CDR3: CASSIAVNTEAFF

V: TRBV5-8
J: TRBJ1-1
CDR3: CASSLYWEGNTEAFF

V: TRBV13
J: TRBJ1-2
CDR3: CASSPQTGTLDSNYGYTF

V: TRBV4-1
J: TRBJ2-5
CDR3: CASSQVEGETQYF

V: TRBV29-1
J: TRBJ2-7
CDR3: CSVLLYEQYF

V: TRBV2
J: TRBJ2-3
CDR3: CASTRLAVTDTQYF

V: TRBV9
J: TRBJ2-7
CDR3: CASSTSGTTYEQYF

V: TRBV9
J: TRBJ1-1
CDR3: CASSASGTGNTEAFF

V: TRBV19
J: TRBJ2-1
CDR3: CATRTRGAYNEQFF

V: TRBV6-5
J: TRBJ1-1
CDR3: CATTGGTEAFF

V: TRBV5-4
J: TRBJ1-2
CDR3: CASSLKPNYGYTF

V: TRBV19
J: TRBJ2-1
CDR3: CASSISAELELRSSYNEQFF

V: TRBV4-1
J: TRBJ2-5
CDR3: CASSQDPGPQETQYF

V: TRBV30
J: TRBJ2-7
CDR3: CAYILGGSGKYEQYF

V: TRBV7-2
J: TRBJ2-3
CDR3: CASSSGLAGPTDTQYF

V: TRBV27
J: TRBJ2-7
CDR3: CASAEGPGTASYEQYF

V: TRBV5-4
J: TRBJ1-3
CDR3: CASSLGGVSGNTIYF

V: TRBV9
J: TRBJ2-2
CDR3: CASSVGGGTGELFF

V: TRBV5-1
J: TRBJ1-2
CDR3: CASSTQGPGYTF

V: TRBV7-9
J: TRBJ1-4
CDR3: CASSLLGFEKLFF

V: TRBV27
J: TRBJ1-3
CDR3: CASSLSRAGNTIYF

V: TRBV4-1
J: TRBJ1-4
CDR3: CASRQQLGRKDEKLFF

V: TRBV29-1
J: TRBJ2-1
CDR3: CSVDIGLESNEQFF

V: TRBV19
J: TRBJ1-1
CDR3: CASSIQPGFTPEAFF

V: TRBV29-1
J: TRBJ2-1
CDR3: CSVEDLAPRLGYEQFF

V: TRBV5-6
J: TRBJ2-3
CDR3: CASSSGVTGTDTQYF

V: TRBV5-5
J: TRBJ2-2
CDR3: CASSQGVGELFF